This T cell receptor beta chain was sequenced for a study of Ad26.COV2.S vaccination and SARS-CoV-2 variants. Study-level results: Post-vaccination spike-specific CD8+ and CD4+ T cell responses reportedly had substantial breadth.

As regards this clone: What it binds is unknown.

As for treatment: roughly 18 received Ad26.COV2.S at low or high dose, single or two shots; 5 received placebo; per-sample allocation not given. It was on day 63 after the first vaccine or placebo injection that samples were taken. CDR3 length equals 14 residues. Germline CDR1 and CDR2: KGHSH and LQKENI. Trimming left V 3 bases short and J 4 bases short, with 11 bases between. The assay was immunoSEQ multiplex PCR, and TCRdb's table has in-frame clones only and misses some. The table includes about 350,000 clones, around 90% detected once. V usage is TRBV18 and J usage is TRBJ2-3, with D possibly TRBD1 on 6 matching bases. Sequencing used peripheral blood, obtained in a trial of Ad26.COV2.S vaccine versus placebo. The receptor was isolated from a person between 18 and 65 years old who received the Ad26.COV2.S COVID-19 vaccine or a placebo. The CDR3 sequence: CASSPRGTPDTQYF. The DNA of the CDR3 is TGTGCCAGCTCACCTAGGGGGACCCCAGATACGCAGTATTTT.